This T cell receptor (beta chain) was identified in a study of blood T cell repertoires in COVID-19. Original methodology: Cell counts per sample came from amplifying reference gene primers. Profiled with immunoSEQ multiplex PCR; TCRdb holds only in-frame clones, not every one. V, J and clone size are those of that table, while D and trimming were read from the DNA. The sample consists of more than 15,000 clones, around 84% of them appearing once. V lost 3 bases to trimming and J lost 0 bases; unmatched junction nucleotides: 9. This CDR3 contains 20 residues. Germline CDR1 reads LGHNT; CDR2 reads FRNRAP.

This sequence was found in a human donor with active COVID-19. The donor label of this sample is uncertain. The chain joins TRBV12-5 to TRBJ2-6; TRBD2 agrees at 12 bases. Input material: peripheral blood. The CDR3 DNA reads TGTGCTAGTGGTTTAACTAGCGGGGGGCTAAAGTACTCTGGGGCCAACGTCCTGACTTTC. Translated, it gives CASGLTSGGLKYSGANVLTF.